This passage covers 9 T cell receptor beta chains from one sample sequenced in a study of T cell responses to AZD1222 COVID-19 vaccine. Sequencing used immunoSEQ multiplex PCR; TCRdb keeps in-frame clones, though not all of them. The profile shows around 63,000 clones, 85% to 90% of them singletons. This sample comprised peripheral blood, obtained on day 0 of AZD1222 vaccination. The receptors stem from an adult in good health.

V is TRBV3-1 (or the pseudogene TRBV3-2) and J is TRBJ2-1; 15 bases are shared with TRBD2. V dropped 6 bases and J dropped 4; count of bases not matched to a gene: 4. Germline CDR1 reads LGHDT; CDR2 reads YNNKEL (reference sequence). The CDR3 spans 16 residues. The CDR3 DNA reads TGTGCCAGCAGTCGGACTAGCGGGGGGGGTTACAATGAGCAGTTCTTC. It translates to CASSRTSGGGYNEQFF.

The rearrangement joins TRBV5-4 to TRBJ2-7; D is possibly TRBD1 (5 bases). V was trimmed by 2 bases and J by 3 bases, leaving 9 bases between them. Germline-derived CDR1 and CDR2 are SGHNT and YYREEE (reference sequence). This CDR3 has 13 amino acids. CDR3 protein: CASSFDSVYEQYF. For the CDR3, the DNA is TGTGCCAGCAGCTTTGACAGCGTCTACGAGCAGTACTTC. Together with reference TRBV5-4 and TRBJ2-7, the CDR3 gives the full variable domain: ETGVTQSPTHLIKTRGQQVTLRCSSQSGHNTVSWYQQALGQGPQFIFQYYREEENGRGNFPPRFSGLQFPNYSSELNVNALELDDSALYLCASSFDSVYEQYFGPGTRLTVT.

The CDR3 is CASSSTWNEQFF. In DNA, the CDR3 is TGTGCCAGCAGCTCCACATGGAATGAGCAGTTCTTC. The chain uses TRBV4-2 and TRBJ2-1; D call uncertain. This CDR3 comprises 12 residues. Germline V gene lookup returns CDR1 LGHNA and CDR2 YNFKEQ. The germline V and J ends were trimmed by 5 bases and 7 bases, with 9 bases remaining between them.

The chain combines TRBV6-6 with TRBJ1-5; TRBD1 aligns across 11 bases. The trim removed 9 bases at V and 9 bases at J, leaving 10 bases unmatched. Germline loops: CDR1 MNHNY, CDR2 SVGAGI (reference sequence). The CDR3 contains 14 residues. The DNA of the CDR3 is TGTGCCAGGGCTCCGGGACAGGGGGTATGGCCCCAGCATTTT. Its protein is CARAPGQGVWPQHF.

The gene calls are TRBV5-6 and TRBJ1-4; TRBD1 matches 8 bases. J lost 8 bases, V lost 2 bases, and 14 bases had no gene match. The CDR3 consists of 17 residues. The germline V gene encodes CDR1 SGHDT and CDR2 YYEEEE. This CDR3 reads CASSLASGTGLLEKLFF. CDR3 DNA sequence: TGTGCCAGCAGCTTAGCTTCCGGGACAGGCCTTCTCGAAAAACTGTTTTTT.

V gene TRBV19 combines with J gene TRBJ1-3, with D unresolved. The CDR3 has 14 residues. The V gene's germline CDR1 is LNHDA and CDR2 SQIVND (reference sequence). V gave up 7 bases and J gave up 4 bases, with 14 bases separating them. CDR3 sequence (DNA): TGTGCCAGTAATAATCCAAGGTGGGGAAACACCATATATTTT. It is translated as CASNNPRWGNTIYF.

The chain recombines TRBV7-2 with TRBJ2-7, with TRBD2 as a possible D gene (6 bases). The germline V gene encodes CDR1 SGHTA and CDR2 FQGNSA. The CDR3 contains 14 residues. V was shortened by 5 bases and J by 3 bases, with 14 bases between the two germline ends. Here the CDR3 reads CASSGDSYIYEQYF. In DNA form, the CDR3 reads TGTGCCAGCAGCGGGGACTCGTATATCTACGAGCAGTACTTC. The complete variable domain, with remaining parts taken from reference TRBV7-2 and TRBJ2-7, reads GAGVSQSPSNKVTEKGKDVELRCDPISGHTALYWYRQSLGQGLEFLIYFQGNSAPDKSGLPSDRFSAERTGGSVSTLTIQRTQQEDSAVYLCASSGDSYIYEQYFGPGTRLTVT.

The rearrangement uses TRBV28 and TRBJ1-1, with a possible D match to TRBD1 (5 bases). From germline, CDR1 is MDHEN and CDR2 SYDVKM. V was clipped by 1 base and J by 3 bases, with 12 bases between them. This CDR3 is built from 15 residues. In DNA, the CDR3 is TGTGCCAGCAGTTTATTTGGGGCGAGAGACACTGAAGCTTTCTTT. It is translated as CASSLFGARDTEAFF.

The gene calls are TRBV3-1 (or the pseudogene TRBV3-2) and TRBJ2-3, with 11 bases lining up with TRBD2. Trimming removed 3 bases from V and 5 bases from J; junction bases left unmatched: 13. CDR1 and CDR2 (germline): LGHDT, YNNKEL (reference sequence). The CDR3 totals 18 residues. CDR3 nucleotide sequence: TGTGCCAGCAGCCATGAACGGCGCTTAGCGGGGGGGCAAGATACGCAGTATTTT. Amino acid sequence: CASSHERRLAGGQDTQYF.